This TCR beta chain was documented in a study of patients and donors after allogeneic stem cell transplantation. This clonotype was seen a few times. TCRdb reprocessed the RT-PCR reads with MiXCR, giving one entry per CDR3 protein. The repertoire has 150,000 or so distinct CDR3 sequences, roughly 22% of them found once; the top ten carry about 24%. Trimming pared 5 bases from V and 5 bases from J, leaving 12 bases between. Germline values: CDR1 SGDLS, CDR2 YYNGEE. This CDR3 region has 13 residues. The source material was blood, either unsorted or a sorted T cell fraction (not recorded which). This clonotype was sampled from a human donor who was either an allogeneic HSCT recipient or a stem cell or donor lymphocyte infusion donor (not recorded which). It is not recorded whose cells these are; they may come from a transplant donor. This chain connects TRBV9 to TRBJ2-3; D not certain. CDR3 loop: CASRRLQEDTQYF. CDR3 nucleotides: TGTGCCAGCAGGAGACTCCAGGAAGATACGCAGTATTTT.